The 25 T cell receptor beta chains listed next were all sequenced from one sample in a study of blood T cell repertoires in COVID-19. TCRdb's table, derived via immunoSEQ multiplex PCR, lists solely in-frame clones and lacks some. Of about 320,000 clones detected, about 90% appear once; the ten largest clones hold roughly 6.7%. Material for sequencing was peripheral blood. The origin of the receptors is a man between 18 and 35 years old who had recovered from COVID-19.

The DNA of the CDR3 is TGCAGCGTTGAAAGGAGGGTTAATGAGCAGTTCTTC. Its protein product is CSVERRVNEQFF. The chain combines TRBV29-1 with TRBJ2-1, with D possibly being TRBD2 (6 bases). V lost 2 bases, J lost 7 bases, and 9 bases lay in between. The germline V gene encodes CDR1 SQVTM and CDR2 ANQGSEA. This CDR3 comprises 12 residues.

This clone came up a few times. This chain uses TRBV7-2 with TRBJ1-3; TRBD1 agrees at 8 bases. This CDR3 has 17 amino acids. CDR1 is SGHTA and CDR2 is FQGNSA in the germline V gene. Unmatched junction bases numbered 9, after V lost 5 bases and J lost 0 bases. The CDR3 here is CASSLLIGTGSGNTIYF. CDR3 in DNA: TGTGCCAGCAGCCTCCTTATCGGGACAGGCTCTGGAAACACCATATATTTT.

V is TRBV27 and J is TRBJ2-1, with 11 bases fitting TRBD2. Germline CDR1 reads MNHEY; CDR2 reads SMNVEV (reference sequence). This CDR3 has 15 amino acids. Trimming took 4 bases from V and 5 from J; bases not matched to a gene: 4. The CDR3 nucleotides are TGTGCCAGCAGTTGGGGACTAGCGGTCCACAATGAGCAGTTCTTC. This sequence encodes CASSWGLAVHNEQFF.

The chain employs TRBV10-1 and TRBJ2-1; tentatively, D is TRBD2 (6 bases). Germline assignment: CDR1 WNHNN and CDR2 SYGVQD (reference sequence). CDR3 length: 15 residues. Trimming took off 2 bases at V and 7 bases at J, with 15 bases between the two ends. CDR3 loop: CASSEGSGPRNEQFF. The CDR3 bases are TGCGCCAGCAGTGAGGGGAGCGGGCCGCGGAATGAGCAGTTCTTC.

This clone has only one observation. This sequence joins TRBV27 and TRBJ1-1; 10 bases map to TRBD1. Trimming removed 5 bases from V and 5 bases from J; junction bases left unmatched: 8. In germline, CDR1 is MNHEY, CDR2 SMNVEV (reference sequence). The CDR3 extends over 15 amino acids. As DNA, the CDR3 is TGTGCCAGCAGTCCCGACAGGGGGCCGCGAACTGAAGCTTTCTTT. This gives the protein CASSPDRGPRTEAFF.

The chain employs TRBV7-2 and TRBJ1-2, with D possibly TRBD1 on 5 matching bases. From germline, CDR1 is SGHTA and CDR2 FQGNSA. The V and J ends lost 5 bases and 3 bases respectively, with 16 bases between them. The CDR3 consists of 15 residues. Here the CDR3 reads CASSPYRISYYGYTF. CDR3 in DNA: TGTGCCAGCAGCCCGTACAGGATCTCTTACTATGGCTACACCTTC.

The J gene is TRBJ1-2, the V gene TRBV7-9, with 9 bases fitting TRBD1. V lost 5 bases, J lost 8 bases, and 12 bases stayed unmatched. The CDR3 has 15 residues. Germline loops: CDR1 SEHNR, CDR2 FQNEAQ (reference sequence). The CDR3 nucleotides read TGTGCCAGCAGCCCCTGGACAGGGGACCGGGGAGGCTACACCTTC. The encoded protein is CASSPWTGDRGGYTF. Full variable domain (rest looked up from reference TRBV7-9 and TRBJ1-2): DTGVSQNPRHKITKRGQNVTFRCDPISEHNRLYWYRQTLGQGPEFLTYFQNEAQLEKSRLLSDRFSAERPKGSFSTLEIQRTEQGDSAMYLCASSPWTGDRGGYTFGSGTRLTVV.

The chain employs TRBV9 and TRBJ2-7; 11 bases match TRBD1. Per germline, CDR1 SGDLS and CDR2 YYNGEE. Trimming cost V 0 bases and J 6 bases; bases outside gene matches: 8. This CDR3 region has 16 residues. The DNA for the CDR3 is TGTGCCAGCAGCGTAGTTAGCCGGACAGGGGGCTGCGAGCAGTACTTC. It is translated as CASSVVSRTGGCEQYF.

The genes are TRBV27 and TRBJ1-2, with D possibly being TRBD1 (6 bases). The CDR3 loop spans 13 amino acids. V lost 3 bases, J lost 8 bases, and 13 bases lay in between. Germline CDR1 is MNHEY and CDR2 is SMNVEV (reference sequence). The DNA for the CDR3 is TGTGCCAGCAGTTTTACAGGGTTATACGGCTACACCTTC. It is translated as CASSFTGLYGYTF.

The chain links TRBV7-6 to TRBJ2-7; TRBD2 matches at 8 bases. CDR1 and CDR2 (germline): SGHVS, FNYEAQ. The CDR3 has 16 amino acids. V lost 6 bases to trimming and J lost 0 bases; unmatched junction nucleotides: 10. The CDR3 region is CASSEGSGSFSYEQYF. CDR3 DNA: TGTGCCAGCAGTGAGGGCAGCGGGAGTTTCTCCTACGAGCAGTACTTC.

The rearrangement joins TRBV4-1 to TRBJ2-7, with D unresolved. Germline V CDR1 and CDR2: MGHRA, YSYEKL. The CDR3 is 14 residues long. Deletions cut 1 base from V and 3 bases from J, with 10 bases between. The CDR3 DNA is TGCGCCAGCAGCCAAGTGTCGAGCGTCTACGAGCAGTACTTC. Protein sequence: CASSQVSSVYEQYF.

J is TRBJ1-1 and V is TRBV6-5; D gene ambiguous. Trimming removed 8 bases from V and 1 base from J, with 17 bases in between. The germline V gene has CDR1 MNHEY and CDR2 SVGAGI. The CDR3 is 15 amino acids. DNA of the CDR3: TGTGCCAGCGTCCCCCCCCTCCAGGCGAACACTGAAGCTTTCTTT. It specifies CASVPPLQANTEAFF.

The rearrangement links TRBV9 to TRBJ1-1; 10 bases map to TRBD1. Trimming removed 4 bases from V and 0 bases from J; junction bases left unmatched: 6. CDR1 and CDR2 from the germline V gene are SGDLS and YYNGEE. CDR3 length: 16 residues. The CDR3 DNA follows: TGTGCCAGCAGCACAGGACAGGGGGTTATGAACACTGAAGCTTTCTTT. Translating it yields CASSTGQGVMNTEAFF.

The chain links TRBV12-3 or TRBV12-4 to TRBJ2-1; D is unresolved. The CDR3 spans 12 residues. Between the trimmed V and J ends, which lost 3 bases and 6 bases, there was a span of 6 bases. CDR3 region: CASSFLLNEQFF. The CDR3 coding sequence is TGTGCCAGCAGTTTCCTTCTCAATGAGCAGTTCTTC.

V is TRBV3-1 (or the pseudogene TRBV3-2) and J is TRBJ2-5, with 16 nucleotides matching TRBD2. The J segment lost 5 bases and the V segment lost 5 bases, leaving 11 bases of the junction unmatched. CDR3 size: 18 residues. Germline assignment: CDR1 LGHDT and CDR2 YNNKEL (reference sequence). CDR3 coding DNA: TGTGCCAGCAGCTCATTGGGACTAGCGGGGGGGAGGGAGGAGACCCAGTACTTC. This codes for CASSSLGLAGGREETQYF.

The rearrangement links TRBV4-3 to TRBJ1-1; D is perhaps TRBD1 (6 bases). The germline V gene encodes CDR1 LGHNA and CDR2 YSLEER. The CDR3 has 14 amino acids. Trimming removed 0 bases at V and 4 bases at J, with 9 bases between. The CDR3 nucleotides are TGCGCCAGCAGCCAAGATAGGACAGCCACTGAAGCTTTCTTT. This encodes CASSQDRTATEAFF.

The chain is built from TRBV30 and TRBJ1-1; 7 nucleotides line up with TRBD1. This CDR3 has 14 amino acids. With V trimmed by 3 bases and J by 4 bases, 8 bases remained unmatched. In germline, CDR1 is GTSNPN, CDR2 SVGIG (reference sequence). The CDR3 DNA follows: TGTGCCTGGAGCCACGGGACAGAGGGCACTGAAGCTTTCTTT. Translating it yields CAWSHGTEGTEAFF.

This chain connects TRBV6-5 to TRBJ2-7; D might be TRBD2 (5 bases). The germline CDR1 and CDR2 sequences are MNHEY and SVGAGI. Trimming stripped 6 bases from V and 3 bases from J, with 12 bases between. The CDR3 is 13 amino acids. CDR3 region: CASSIEEGYEQYF. As DNA, the CDR3 is TGTGCCAGCAGCATCGAAGAGGGCTACGAGCAGTACTTC.

V and J are TRBV27 and TRBJ2-7; TRBD2 is a possible D gene (6 bases). The CDR3 length is 18 residues. Trimming pared 3 bases from V and 4 bases from J, leaving 25 bases between. Germline CDR1 MNHEY, CDR2 SMNVEV (reference sequence). CDR3 amino acids: CASSLSGGGYLNQYEQYF. The CDR3 DNA reads TGTGCCAGCAGTTTGTCCGGGGGTGGCTATCTTAACCAATACGAGCAGTACTTC.

The gene calls are TRBV3-1 (or the pseudogene TRBV3-2) and TRBJ2-5; perhaps TRBD1 as D (6 bases). The CDR3 loop spans 13 amino acids. Germline loops: CDR1 LGHDT, CDR2 YNNKEL (reference sequence). The V end lost 6 bases, the J end lost 0 bases, and 8 bases lay between the germline ends. CDR3 in DNA: TGTGCCAGCAGGACAGGCAACCAAGAGACCCAGTACTTC. Translated: CASRTGNQETQYF.

The chain combines TRBV11-2 with TRBJ1-3; D call uncertain. Germline V gene lookup returns CDR1 SGHAT and CDR2 FQNNGV. The CDR3 has 16 amino acids. Trimming shortened V by 5 bases and J by 0 bases, and 14 bases separated the two germline ends. The CDR3 protein is CASSPRALSSGNTIYF. Here the CDR3 DNA reads TGTGCCAGCAGCCCCCGAGCCCTTTCCTCTGGAAACACCATATATTTT.

This chain connects TRBV4-1 to TRBJ2-5, with D maybe TRBD2 (5 bases). CDR1 is MGHRA and CDR2 is YSYEKL in the germline V gene. CDR3 size: 13 residues. Trimming stripped 4 bases from V and 5 bases from J, with 11 bases between. The CDR3 nucleotides are TGCGCCAGCAGCCCGCTGGCGGGTGAGACCCAGTACTTC. Protein sequence: CASSPLAGETQYF.

The chain couples TRBV28 to TRBJ1-1; 7 bases line up with TRBD1. Germline values: CDR1 MDHEN, CDR2 SYDVKM. The CDR3 is 15 amino acids. With 3 bases clipped from V and 6 bases from J, the junction kept 10 bases outside the gene matches. CDR3: CASSFPQGESPEAFF. For the CDR3, the DNA is TGTGCCAGCAGTTTTCCTCAGGGGGAGAGTCCTGAAGCTTTCTTT.

This chain uses TRBV19 with TRBJ2-3; tentatively, D is TRBD2 (6 bases). Germline V gene data show CDR1 as LNHDA and CDR2 as SQIVND (reference sequence). The CDR3 consists of 14 residues. V was trimmed by 5 bases and J by 0 bases, leaving 9 bases between them. The CDR3 loop is CASSSGTSTDTQYF. CDR3 bases: TGTGCCAGTAGTTCCGGGACTAGCACAGATACGCAGTATTTT. The full variable domain, completed using reference TRBV19 and TRBJ2-3, is DGGITQSPKYLFRKEGQNVTLSCEQNLNHDAMYWYRQDPGQGLRLIYYSQIVNDFQKGDIAEGYSVSREKKESFPLTVTSAQKNPTAFYLCASSSGTSTDTQYFGPGTRLTVL.

The chain employs TRBV19 and TRBJ1-5; 7 bases fit TRBD1. V was pared by 9 bases and J by 4 bases, with 18 bases of the junction left unmatched. Germline V gene sequence: CDR1 LNHDA, CDR2 SQIVND (reference sequence). This CDR3 is 17 amino acids long. As DNA, the CDR3 is TGTGCCAGCGAGATATCCGACAGGGTCGGCGTTAATCAGCCCCAGCATTTT. It is translated as CASEISDRVGVNQPQHF.